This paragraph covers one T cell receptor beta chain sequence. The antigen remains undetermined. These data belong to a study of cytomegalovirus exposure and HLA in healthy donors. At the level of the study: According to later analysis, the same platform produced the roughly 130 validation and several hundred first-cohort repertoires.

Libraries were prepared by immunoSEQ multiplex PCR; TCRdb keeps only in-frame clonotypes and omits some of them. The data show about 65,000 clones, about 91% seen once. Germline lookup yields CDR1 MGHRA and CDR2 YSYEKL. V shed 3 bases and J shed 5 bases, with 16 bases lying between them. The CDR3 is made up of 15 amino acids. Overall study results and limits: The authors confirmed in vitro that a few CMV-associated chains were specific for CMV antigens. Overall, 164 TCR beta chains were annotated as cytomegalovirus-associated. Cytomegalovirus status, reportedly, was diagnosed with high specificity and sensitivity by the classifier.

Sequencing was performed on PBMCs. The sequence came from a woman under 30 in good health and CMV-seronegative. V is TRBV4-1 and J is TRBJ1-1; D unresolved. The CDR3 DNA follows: TGCGCCAGCAGCCAGGCCGTAGAAGTGAGGACTGAAGCTTTCTTT. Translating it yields CASSQAVEVRTEAFF.